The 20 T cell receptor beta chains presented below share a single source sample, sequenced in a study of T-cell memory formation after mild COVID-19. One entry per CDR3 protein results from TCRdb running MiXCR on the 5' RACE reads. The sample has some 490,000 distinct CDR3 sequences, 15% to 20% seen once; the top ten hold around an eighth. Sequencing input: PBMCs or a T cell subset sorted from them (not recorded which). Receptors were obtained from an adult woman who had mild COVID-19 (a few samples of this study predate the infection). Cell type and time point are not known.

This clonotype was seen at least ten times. CDR3 bases: TGCAGTGCTAGAGCAGGGATCGAAGAGACCCAGTACTTC. Amino acids: CSARAGIEETQYF. The chain carries TRBV20-1 and TRBJ2-5, with TRBD1 as a possible D gene (5 bases). CDR3 length equals 13 residues. V was trimmed by 1 base and J by 3 bases, leaving 9 bases between them. Per the germline V gene, CDR1 is DFQATT and CDR2 is SNEGSKA (reference sequence).

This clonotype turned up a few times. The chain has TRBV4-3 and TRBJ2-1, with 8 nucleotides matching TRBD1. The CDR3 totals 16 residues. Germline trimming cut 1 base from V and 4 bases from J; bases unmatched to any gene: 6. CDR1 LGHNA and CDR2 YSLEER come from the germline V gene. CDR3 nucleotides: TGCGCCAGCAGCCAAGGGACAGGGTTAAGGTACAATGAGCAGTTCTTC. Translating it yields CASSQGTGLRYNEQFF.

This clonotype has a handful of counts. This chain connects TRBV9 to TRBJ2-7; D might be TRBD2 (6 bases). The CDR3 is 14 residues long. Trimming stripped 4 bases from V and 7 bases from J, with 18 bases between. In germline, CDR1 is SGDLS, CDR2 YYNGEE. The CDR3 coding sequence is TGTGCCAGCAGCCCCCAGGGACTTCGGTGGGAGCAGTACTTC. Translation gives CASSPQGLRWEQYF.

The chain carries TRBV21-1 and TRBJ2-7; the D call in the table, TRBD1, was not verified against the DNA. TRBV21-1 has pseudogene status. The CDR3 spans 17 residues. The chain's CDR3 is CASSKGEGQGGAYEQYF. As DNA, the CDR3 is TGTGCCAGCAGCAAAGGCGAGGGGCAGGGGGGAGCCTACGAGCAGTACTTC.

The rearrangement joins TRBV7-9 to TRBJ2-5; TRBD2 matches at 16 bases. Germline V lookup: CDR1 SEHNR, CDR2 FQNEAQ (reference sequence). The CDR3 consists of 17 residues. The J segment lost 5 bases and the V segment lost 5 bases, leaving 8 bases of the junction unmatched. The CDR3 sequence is CASSPGTSGRAGETQYF. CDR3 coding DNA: TGTGCCAGCAGCCCTGGGACTAGCGGGAGGGCCGGTGAGACCCAGTACTTC.

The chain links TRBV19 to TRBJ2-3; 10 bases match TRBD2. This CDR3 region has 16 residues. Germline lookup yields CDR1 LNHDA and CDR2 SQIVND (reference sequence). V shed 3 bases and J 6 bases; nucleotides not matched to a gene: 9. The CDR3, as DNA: TGTGCCAGTAGTATGCAGCGGGGGGGCAAGAGGGATACGCAGTATTTT. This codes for CASSMQRGGKRDTQYF.

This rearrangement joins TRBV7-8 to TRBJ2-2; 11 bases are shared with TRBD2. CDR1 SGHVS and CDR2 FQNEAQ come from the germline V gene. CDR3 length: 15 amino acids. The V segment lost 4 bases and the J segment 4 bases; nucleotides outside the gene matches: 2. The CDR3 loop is CASSSGTSGTGELFF. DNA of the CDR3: TGTGCCAGCAGCTCCGGGACTAGCGGCACCGGGGAGCTGTTTTTT.

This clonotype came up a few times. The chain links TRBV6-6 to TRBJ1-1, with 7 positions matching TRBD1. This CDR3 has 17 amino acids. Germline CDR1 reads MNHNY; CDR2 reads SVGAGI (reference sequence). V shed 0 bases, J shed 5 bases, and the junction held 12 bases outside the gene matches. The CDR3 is CASSYSLQGKVGTEAFF. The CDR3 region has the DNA TGTGCCAGCAGTTACTCCCTACAGGGGAAGGTAGGAACTGAAGCTTTCTTT.

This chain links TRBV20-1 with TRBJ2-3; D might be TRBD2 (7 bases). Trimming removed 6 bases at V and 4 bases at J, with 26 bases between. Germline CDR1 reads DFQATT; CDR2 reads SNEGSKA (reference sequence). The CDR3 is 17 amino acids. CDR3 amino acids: CSARRGGGGSFSDTQYF. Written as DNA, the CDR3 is TGCAGTGCGCGGCGAGGCGGGGGCGGGAGTTTCTCAGATACGCAGTATTTT.

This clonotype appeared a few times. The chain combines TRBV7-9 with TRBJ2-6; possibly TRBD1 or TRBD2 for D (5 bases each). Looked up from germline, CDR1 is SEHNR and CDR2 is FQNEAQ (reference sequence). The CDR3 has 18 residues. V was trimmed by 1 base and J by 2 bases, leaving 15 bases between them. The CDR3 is CASSLDPGDGAGANVLTF. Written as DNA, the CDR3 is TGTGCCAGCAGCTTAGATCCCGGGGACGGGGCTGGGGCCAACGTCCTGACTTTC. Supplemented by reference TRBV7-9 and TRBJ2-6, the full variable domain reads DTGVSQNPRHKITKRGQNVTFRCDPISEHNRLYWYRQTLGQGPEFLTYFQNEAQLEKSRLLSDRFSAERPKGSFSTLEIQRTEQGDSAMYLCASSLDPGDGAGANVLTFGAGSRLTVL.

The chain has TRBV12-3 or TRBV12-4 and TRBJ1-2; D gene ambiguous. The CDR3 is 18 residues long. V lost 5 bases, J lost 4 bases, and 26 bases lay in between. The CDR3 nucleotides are TGTGCCAGCAGTCCTCACCTGTTTGCGTTGTTAAGCGGCTATGGCTACACCTTC. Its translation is CASSPHLFALLSGYGYTF.

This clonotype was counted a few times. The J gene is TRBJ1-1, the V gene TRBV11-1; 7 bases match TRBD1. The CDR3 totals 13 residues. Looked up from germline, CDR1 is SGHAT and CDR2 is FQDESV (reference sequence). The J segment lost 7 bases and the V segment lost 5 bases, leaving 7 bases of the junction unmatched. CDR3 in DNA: TGTGCCAGCAGCCCCGGGACAGATATTGAAGCTTTCTTT. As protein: CASSPGTDIEAFF.

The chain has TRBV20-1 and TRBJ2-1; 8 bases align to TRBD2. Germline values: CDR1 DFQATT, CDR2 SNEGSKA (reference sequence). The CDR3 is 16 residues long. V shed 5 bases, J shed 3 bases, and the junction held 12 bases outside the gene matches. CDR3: CSAQRSGRAGYNEQFF. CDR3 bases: TGCAGTGCTCAACGATCCGGGAGGGCCGGCTACAATGAGCAGTTCTTC.

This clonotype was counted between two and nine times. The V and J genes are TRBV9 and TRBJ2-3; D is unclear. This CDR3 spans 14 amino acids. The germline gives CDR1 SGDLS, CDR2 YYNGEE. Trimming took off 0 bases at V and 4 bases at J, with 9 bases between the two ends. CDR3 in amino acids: CASSVVGSADTQYF. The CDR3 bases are TGTGCCAGCAGCGTAGTCGGGTCTGCAGATACGCAGTATTTT.

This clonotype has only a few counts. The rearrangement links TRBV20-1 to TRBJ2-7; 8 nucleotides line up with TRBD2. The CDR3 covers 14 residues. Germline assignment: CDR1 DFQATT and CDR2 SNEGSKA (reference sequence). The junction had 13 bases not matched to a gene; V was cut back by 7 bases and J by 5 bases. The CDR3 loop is CSVREGTRSNEQYF. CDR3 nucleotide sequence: TGCAGTGTTAGGGAAGGGACTAGGAGCAACGAGCAGTACTTC.

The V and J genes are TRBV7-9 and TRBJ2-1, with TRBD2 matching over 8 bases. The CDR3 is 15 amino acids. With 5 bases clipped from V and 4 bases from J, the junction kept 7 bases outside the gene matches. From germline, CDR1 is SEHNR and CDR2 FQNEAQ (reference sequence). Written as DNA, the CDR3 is TGTGCCAGCAGCCCACCCGGGAGGGGTTACAATGAGCAGTTCTTC. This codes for CASSPPGRGYNEQFF.

The CDR3 DNA sequence: TGTGCCAGCAGTGACAGTTCTTTACCGAACACTGAAGCTTTCTTT. Its protein product is CASSDSSLPNTEAFF. V usage is TRBV25-1 and J usage is TRBJ1-1; D gene unclear. The V gene's germline CDR1 is MGHDK and CDR2 SYGVNS. V lost 3 bases, J lost 1 base, and 12 bases lay in between. The CDR3 spans 15 residues.

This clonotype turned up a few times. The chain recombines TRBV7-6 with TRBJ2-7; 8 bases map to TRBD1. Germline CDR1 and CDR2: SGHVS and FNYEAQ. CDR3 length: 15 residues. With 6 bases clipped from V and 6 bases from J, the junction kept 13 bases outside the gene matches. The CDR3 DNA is TGTGCCAGCAGTCCTCGCACAGGGGGGTTCGCCGAGCAGTACTTC. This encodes CASSPRTGGFAEQYF.

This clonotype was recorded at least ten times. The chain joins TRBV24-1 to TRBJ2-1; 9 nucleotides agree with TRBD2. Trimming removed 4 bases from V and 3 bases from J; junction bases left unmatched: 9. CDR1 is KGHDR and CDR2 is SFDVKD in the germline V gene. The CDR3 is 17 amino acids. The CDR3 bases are TGTGCCACCAGTGACCCGACCCTAGCGGGGTTCTACAATGAGCAGTTCTTC. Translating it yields CATSDPTLAGFYNEQFF.

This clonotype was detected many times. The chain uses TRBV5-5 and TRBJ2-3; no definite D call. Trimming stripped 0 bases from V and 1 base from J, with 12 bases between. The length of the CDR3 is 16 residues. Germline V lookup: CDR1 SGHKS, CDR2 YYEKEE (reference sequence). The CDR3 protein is CASSLVNLVGTDTQYF. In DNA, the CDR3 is TGTGCCAGCAGCTTGGTCAATCTGGTGGGCACAGATACGCAGTATTTT.